The 21 T cell receptor beta chains listed next were all sequenced from one sample in a study of blood T cell repertoires in COVID-19. Clones were sequenced by immunoSEQ multiplex PCR, and TCRdb holds only the in-frame ones, with some missing. Among 100,000 to 150,000 clones listed, 85% were seen once. The sample comprised peripheral blood. These receptors originate from a woman of 80 years or more with COVID-19, enrolled during active disease.

The gene calls are TRBV20-1 and TRBJ2-6; 8 bases fit TRBD2. The V gene end was trimmed by 3 bases and the J gene end by 0 bases; junction bases not matched to a gene: 4. The germline gives CDR1 DFQATT, CDR2 SNEGSKA (reference sequence). The CDR3 extends over 16 amino acids. CDR3 protein: CSASLAGSSGANVLTF. CDR3 in DNA: TGCAGTGCTAGTTTAGCGGGGAGCTCTGGGGCCAACGTCCTGACTTTC.

CDR3 bases: TGTGCCAGCAGTTTCAGGACAGGGTCTAGCTATGGCTACACCTTC. Protein product: CASSFRTGSSYGYTF. The genes are TRBV6-5 and TRBJ1-2; the match to TRBD1 covers 8 bases. The CDR3 sequence is 15 residues long. Trimming took 4 bases from V and 4 from J; bases not matched to a gene: 8. Germline loops: CDR1 MNHEY, CDR2 SVGAGI.

This clone was observed a single time. The J gene is TRBJ2-7, the V gene TRBV28; 7 positions agree with TRBD1. Germline assignment: CDR1 MDHEN and CDR2 SYDVKM. The CDR3 length is 14 residues. Unmatched junction bases numbered 7, after V lost 6 bases and J lost 2 bases. The CDR3 sequence: CASSFYRGTYEQYF. Written as DNA, the CDR3 is TGTGCCAGCAGCTTTTACAGGGGTACCTACGAGCAGTACTTC.

J is TRBJ1-5 and V is TRBV19, with 9 positions matching TRBD1. There are 16 residues in the CDR3. V trimming: 6 bases; J trimming: 7 bases; junction bases outside the gene matches: 13. CDR1 is LNHDA and CDR2 is SQIVND in the germline V gene (reference sequence). The CDR3 loop reads CASSGGQGRERQPQHF. Here the CDR3 DNA reads TGTGCCAGTAGCGGGGGACAGGGAAGGGAGCGGCAGCCCCAGCATTTT.

V is TRBV7-2 and J is TRBJ2-5; no firm D call. Germline V gene lookup returns CDR1 SGHTA and CDR2 FQGNSA. The length of the CDR3 is 14 residues. Trimming took off 5 bases at V and 3 bases at J, with 13 bases between the two ends. CDR3 amino acids: CASSPDLIKETQYF. The CDR3 coding sequence is TGTGCCAGCAGCCCAGACTTGATTAAAGAGACCCAGTACTTC.

This chain uses TRBV24-1 with TRBJ2-7, with D unresolved. The V end was cut by 3 bases, the J end by 6 bases, with 5 bases between. The CDR3 spans 11 residues. Germline V gives CDR1 KGHDR, CDR2 SFDVKD. The CDR3 is CATSDGREQYF. Here the CDR3 DNA reads TGTGCCACCAGTGATGGGCGCGAGCAGTACTTC.

CDR3 coding DNA: TGTGCCAGCAGTGAATCAGGGCCTGGAAACACCATATATTTT. This codes for CASSESGPGNTIYF. The chain joins TRBV6-1 to TRBJ1-3, with a possible D match to TRBD1 (5 bases). Looked up from germline, CDR1 is MNHNS and CDR2 is SASEGT. Trimming took off 2 bases at V and 2 bases at J, with 7 bases between the two ends. CDR3 length equals 14 residues.

This clone was observed a single time. V is TRBV7-8 and J is TRBJ2-1; 8 bases are a match to TRBD1. Germline trimming cut 5 bases from V and 3 bases from J; bases unmatched to any gene: 6. This CDR3 spans 15 amino acids. CDR1 is SGHVS, CDR2 FQNEAQ, per germline. The CDR3 nucleotides read TGTGCCAGCAGCCGAGACAGGGGCAACTACAATGAGCAGTTCTTC. This codes for CASSRDRGNYNEQFF.

CDR3 DNA sequence: TGCGCCAGCAGCACGGGGTCTGAAGCTTTCTTT. Protein sequence: CASSTGSEAFF. The chain carries TRBV4-3 and TRBJ1-1; no clear D gene. Deletions cut 5 bases from V and 6 bases from J, with 7 bases between. The germline V gene has CDR1 LGHNA and CDR2 YSLEER. The CDR3 has 11 residues.

About this clone: One end of the junction varies from germline; a read error may be responsible. The CDR3 nucleotides read TGTGCCAGCAGTTTAGGAGGAGTCGAAAAACTGTTCTTT. Protein sequence: CASSLGGVEKLFF. This rearrangement joins TRBV12-3 or TRBV12-4 to TRBJ1-4; D not certain. The CDR3 is 13 amino acids.

This clone was observed once. This sequence joins TRBV6-5 and TRBJ1-5; the match to TRBD1 covers 12 bases. Unmatched junction bases numbered 8, after V lost 8 bases and J lost 6 bases. From germline, CDR1 is MNHEY and CDR2 SVGAGI. CDR3 length equals 15 residues. The CDR3 region has the DNA TGTGCCAGCTCAACCGGGACAGGGGGCAGTCAGCCCCAGCATTTT. Translation gives CASSTGTGGSQPQHF.

The genes are TRBV18 and TRBJ2-1; possible D gene TRBD2, 6 bases. The CDR3 contains 16 residues. CDR1 and CDR2 (germline): KGHSH, LQKENI. Trimming left V 3 bases short and J 4 bases short, with 16 bases between. CDR3 region: CASSPTGGASYNEQFF. CDR3 nucleotides: TGTGCCAGCTCACCTACCGGAGGGGCGTCTTACAATGAGCAGTTCTTC.

This sequence joins TRBV6-2 or TRBV6-3 and TRBJ1-4; 8 nucleotides match TRBD1. The CDR3 consists of 13 residues. Germline CDR1 is MNHEY and CDR2 is SVGEGT. V was pared by 6 bases and J by 6 bases, with 3 bases of the junction left unmatched. The DNA for the CDR3 is TGTGCCAGCAGCGACAGGGGAGATGAAAAACTGTTTTTT. This translates into CASSDRGDEKLFF.

V gene TRBV2 combines with J gene TRBJ1-1; maybe TRBD1 (6 bases). The germline gives CDR1 SNHLY, CDR2 FYNNEI. V was shortened by 4 bases and J by 1 base, with 10 bases between the two germline ends. The CDR3 totals 14 residues. The CDR3 nucleotides are TGTGCCAGCAGTGTCAAGGGGGAGAACACTGAAGCTTTCTTT. Residues: CASSVKGENTEAFF.

This clone was found a few times. The chain has TRBV28 and TRBJ2-3, with 9 bases matching TRBD2. V shed 2 bases, J shed 4 bases, and the junction held 4 bases outside the gene matches. The length of the CDR3 is 15 residues. Germline values: CDR1 MDHEN, CDR2 SYDVKM. The CDR3 is CASSLLAGISDTQYF. The CDR3 DNA reads TGTGCCAGCAGTTTACTAGCGGGAATTTCAGATACGCAGTATTTT.

The chain carries TRBV7-6 and TRBJ1-2; TRBD1 aligns across 8 bases. Germline values: CDR1 SGHVS, CDR2 FNYEAQ. This CDR3 spans 16 amino acids. Trimming took 4 bases from V and 4 from J; bases not matched to a gene: 11. The CDR3 here is CASSSAPGGAGYGYTF. The CDR3 DNA reads TGTGCCAGCAGCTCCGCTCCAGGGGGCGCGGGCTATGGCTACACCTTC.

J is TRBJ2-2 and V is TRBV3-1 (or the pseudogene TRBV3-2); 7 bases agree with TRBD2. The CDR3 runs 20 residues. V gave up 2 bases and J gave up 4 bases; unmatched junction bases: 19. Germline V gene sequence: CDR1 LGHDT, CDR2 YNNKEL (reference sequence). For the CDR3, the DNA is TGTGCCAGCAGCCAAAAACTGGGGGGGGTTGACGGGAATGGCACCGGGGAGCTGTTTTTT. It encodes CASSQKLGGVDGNGTGELFF.

This chain joins TRBV10-3 and TRBJ1-4; D unclear. The V gene lost 0 bases and the J gene lost 8 bases, with 7 bases spanning the gap. Germline loops: CDR1 ENHRY, CDR2 SYGVKD. The CDR3 runs to 13 residues. This CDR3 reads CAISESVGEKLFF. The CDR3 DNA is TGTGCCATCAGTGAGTCTGTCGGGGAAAAACTGTTTTTT.

This clone is a singleton in its sample. This chain connects TRBV7-8 to TRBJ1-1; D remains unclear. This CDR3 region has 14 residues. CDR1 is SGHVS and CDR2 is FQNEAQ in the germline V gene. The V and J ends lost 7 bases and 1 base respectively, with 13 bases between them. CDR3 sequence reads: CASKSARPNTEAFF. The CDR3 DNA is TGTGCCAGCAAGTCGGCCAGGCCGAACACTGAAGCTTTCTTT.

This chain joins TRBV5-5 and TRBJ2-2; 7 bases align to TRBD1. The CDR3 consists of 16 residues. With V trimmed by 4 bases and J by 5 bases, 11 bases remained unmatched. The germline V gene encodes CDR1 SGHKS and CDR2 YYEKEE (reference sequence). Here the CDR3 reads CASSVRPDRATGELFF. The CDR3, as DNA: TGTGCCAGCAGCGTCCGGCCAGACAGGGCTACCGGGGAGCTGTTTTTT.

This clone was observed a single time. This chain links TRBV18 with TRBJ1-3, with a weak D call TRBD1 (6 bases). V shed 3 bases and J shed 4 bases, with 16 bases lying between them. The CDR3 spans 16 residues. Germline CDR1 KGHSH, CDR2 LQKENI. CDR3 bases: TGTGCCAGCTCACCCCGCGACAGGTTGGAAGGAAACACCATATATTTT. Translated: CASSPRDRLEGNTIYF.